Sequencing of this T cell receptor (beta chain) was carried out in a study of blood T cell repertoires in COVID-19. Study as a whole: COVID-19 samples, acute and convalescent, were from the United States, Italy and Spain.

In the authors' methods: Amplifying reference gene primers gave estimates of nucleated cell counts. Data came from immunoSEQ multiplex PCR; TCRdb stores just in-frame clones and leaves some out. V, J and clone size were drawn from that table, and D and trimming were deduced from the DNA. The repertoire holds approximately 210,000 clones, with roughly three quarters as singletons. Germline lookup yields CDR1 SGDLS and CDR2 YYNGEE. The length of the CDR3 is 14 residues. Deletions cut 4 bases from V and 5 bases from J, with 15 bases between. Sequencing was done on a sample of PBMCs or T cells enriched from blood (not recorded which). The rearrangement joins TRBV9 to TRBJ1-1; weak D call: TRBD1 (5 bases). The clonotype comes from a woman between 45 and 65 years old with acute COVID-19. Here the CDR3 DNA reads TGTGCCAGCAGCAGTAGCCCCGGGGGGACTGAAGCTTTCTTT. Amino acids: CASSSSPGGTEAFF.